The 2 T cell receptor beta chains below were found in one sample sequenced in a study of vaccination and CD4 T cells after COVID-19. The treatment is: approximately nine-day PBMC culture with coronavirus spike peptide pools or control peptides (ViraFEST assay). These receptors lack a known antigen. Sequenced with the Oncomine TCR Beta short-read assay was DNA taken from cultured CD4+ T cells. MiXCR was run by TCRdb on the PCR reads, yielding one entry per CDR3 protein. The sample yields 2,500 to 3,500 distinct CDR3 sequences, over 20% seen once. Sequences were derived from CD4+ T cells from blood, cultured in vitro, sampled after SARS-CoV-2 vaccination. These receptors were taken from a human donor who had recovered from COVID-19.

The chain links TRBV6-1 to TRBJ2-1; 8 bases match TRBD1. Germline V gene lookup returns CDR1 MNHNS and CDR2 SASEGT. This CDR3 has 15 amino acids. The V segment lost 1 base and the J segment 3 bases; nucleotides outside the gene matches: 2. CDR3 loop: CASSEGTGIYNEQFF. The CDR3, as DNA: TGTGCCAGCAGTGAAGGGACAGGGATCTACAATGAGCAGTTCTTC.

This clonotype has just a few counts. V and J are TRBV6-1 and TRBJ2-7, with 8 bases fitting TRBD2. V gave up 4 bases and J gave up 2 bases; unmatched junction bases: 7. Germline V gene lookup returns CDR1 MNHNS and CDR2 SASEGT. The CDR3 has 15 amino acids. The CDR3 nucleotides read TGTGCCAGCAGTGTTATAGCGGGGAGCACCTACGAGCAGTACTTC. This sequence encodes CASSVIAGSTYEQYF.